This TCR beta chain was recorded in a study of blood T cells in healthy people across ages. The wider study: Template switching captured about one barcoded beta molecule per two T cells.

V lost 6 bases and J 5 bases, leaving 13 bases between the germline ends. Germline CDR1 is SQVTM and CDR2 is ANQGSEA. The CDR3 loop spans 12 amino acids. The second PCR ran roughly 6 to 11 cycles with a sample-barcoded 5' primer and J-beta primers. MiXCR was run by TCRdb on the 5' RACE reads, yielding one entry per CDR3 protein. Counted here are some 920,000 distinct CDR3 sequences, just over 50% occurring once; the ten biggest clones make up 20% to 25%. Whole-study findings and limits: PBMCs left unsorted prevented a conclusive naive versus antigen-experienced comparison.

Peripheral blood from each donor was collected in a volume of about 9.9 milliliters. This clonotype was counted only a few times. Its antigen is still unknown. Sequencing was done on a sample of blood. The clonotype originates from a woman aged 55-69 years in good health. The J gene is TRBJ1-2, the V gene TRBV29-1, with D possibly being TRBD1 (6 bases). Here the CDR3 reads CSVAGQKYGYTF. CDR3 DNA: TGCAGCGTAGCCGGACAGAAGTATGGCTACACCTTC.